This passage covers 26 T cell receptor beta chains from one sample sequenced in a study of regulatory T cells in long-lasting Graves disease (dated by TCRdb to about 2021). Library construction relied on multiplex PCR. The sequencer listed for this sample is Illumina HiSeq 4000. iRepertoire HTBI primers and Arm-PCR amplification of CDR3 regions were used to construct TCR beta libraries. Through fastp at Q25 and MiXCR, TCRdb rebuilt clones from the public reads, retaining in-frame beta chains. A single entry per CDR3 protein holds the most common genes and DNA from its merged rows. A total of about 530,000 distinct CDR3 sequences appear in this sample, 15% to 20% of them only once. Of the sample, roughly 25% is held by the ten largest clones. Explained via the paper, the time point label denotes: newly diagnosed GD, antithyroid drugs for less than 3 months. RNA was extracted from PBMCs in TRIzol for both TCR sequencing and RNA sequencing.

A further study also used this sample, focusing on T cells in Graves' hyperthyroidism and ophthalmopathy.

Here the sequenced sample was peripheral blood mononuclear cells (PBMCs), taken at new diagnosis, from a patient treated with antithyroid drugs. The receptors originated from a woman between 40 and 65 years old with Graves disease. Donor details come from another sample of the same person, matched by shared clones.

The CDR3 is CASSYSRTISEQFF. The CDR3 nucleotides are TGTGCCAGCAGTTACTCGCGGACAATTAGTGAGCAGTTCTTC. The chain uses TRBV6-5 and TRBJ2-1; possibly TRBD1 for D (5 bases). The CDR3 has 14 amino acids. Germline V CDR1 and CDR2: MNHEY, SVGAGI. The V end lost 0 bases, the J end lost 9 bases, and 12 bases lay between the germline ends.

Concerning this clonotype: A much larger clone sits a single nucleotide away, making a read error possible. The genes are TRBV6-5 and TRBJ2-7; tentative D call: TRBD1 (5 bases). This CDR3 is 14 amino acids long. The ends were cut back, 2 bases at V and 1 base at J, with 9 bases in the middle. Germline assignment: CDR1 MNHEY and CDR2 SVGAGI. The CDR3 DNA follows: TGTGCCAGCAGTTACGGACAACCTTCCTACGAGCAGTACTTC. This gives the protein CASSYGQPSYEQYF.

In its sample, this clonotype was seen many times. In DNA form, the CDR3 reads TGTGCCACGGGCGGTGCCGAGACCTACGAGCAGTACTTC. This sequence encodes CATGGAETYEQYF. The J gene is TRBJ2-7, the V gene TRBV24-1, with no clear D. This CDR3 contains 13 residues. The germline CDR1 and CDR2 sequences are KGHDR and SFDVKD. Trimming cost V 10 bases and J 2 bases, with 14 bases left between them.

This clonotype was seen repeatedly, ten times or more. The rearrangement uses TRBV5-1 and TRBJ2-1; 9 bases match TRBD2. V lost 4 bases to trimming and J lost 8 bases; unmatched junction nucleotides: 10. CDR3 length equals 15 residues. Germline CDR1 is SGHRS and CDR2 is YFSETQ. The CDR3 protein is CASSLYGGGAYEQFF. The CDR3 nucleotides are TGCGCCAGCAGCCTGTACGGCGGGGGGGCATATGAGCAGTTCTTC.

CDR3 DNA sequence: TGTGCCAGCAGAAGGACAGGGACGGGCAATGAGCAGTTCTTC. Amino acids: CASRRTGTGNEQFF. V and J are TRBV12-3 or TRBV12-4 and TRBJ2-1; TRBD1 matches 8 bases. CDR3 length: 14 residues. V shed 6 bases and J 6 bases; nucleotides not matched to a gene: 7.

This chain uses TRBV20-1 with TRBJ2-5, with 13 bases that match TRBD2. The J segment lost 1 base and the V segment lost 3 bases, leaving 5 bases of the junction unmatched. In germline, CDR1 is DFQATT, CDR2 SNEGSKA (reference sequence). CDR3 size: 16 residues. The CDR3 is CSARGRLAGGQETQYF. DNA for the CDR3: TGCAGTGCTAGGGGTCGACTAGCGGGGGGCCAAGAGACCCAGTACTTC.

The table lists this clonotype with many counts. This chain uses TRBV28 with TRBJ1-1, with 7 positions matching TRBD1. The CDR3 loop spans 15 amino acids. Germline trimming cut 5 bases from V and 2 bases from J; bases unmatched to any gene: 8. The germline V gene encodes CDR1 MDHEN and CDR2 SYDVKM. The CDR3 DNA follows: TGTGCCAGCAGTCTCGGGGCAGGGGGAAACACTGAAGCTTTCTTT. The encoded protein is CASSLGAGGNTEAFF. The full variable domain, rest sourced from reference TRBV28 and TRBJ1-1, is DVKVTQSSRYLVKRTGEKVFLECVQDMDHENMFWYRQDPGLGLRLIYFSYDVKMKEKGDIPEGYSVSREKKERFSLILESASTNQTSMYLCASSLGAGGNTEAFFGQGTRLTVV.

At least ten counts were recorded for this clonotype. The chain links TRBV12-3 or TRBV12-4 to TRBJ1-6; D is unresolved. The CDR3 consists of 12 residues. V lost 8 bases, J lost 8 bases, and 10 bases lay in between. The CDR3 nucleotides read TGTGCCAGCTCAAGTCGGCATTCACCCCTCCACTTT. This encodes CASSSRHSPLHF.

The genes are TRBV7-9 and TRBJ1-5; TRBD1 matches 8 bases. V lost 1 base to trimming and J lost 7 bases; unmatched junction nucleotides: 6. The CDR3 extends over 15 amino acids. Germline V gene data show CDR1 as SEHNR and CDR2 as FQNEAQ (reference sequence). The CDR3 here is CASSLGWGTGQPQHF. Written as DNA, the CDR3 is TGTGCCAGCAGCTTAGGGTGGGGGACAGGACAGCCCCAGCATTTT.

This clonotype was detected ten times or more. The V and J genes are TRBV6-2 or TRBV6-3 and TRBJ2-3; 9 nucleotides align to TRBD2. The CDR3 loop spans 17 amino acids. Germline CDR1 reads MNHEY; CDR2 reads SVGEGT. Trimming took 5 bases from V and 4 from J; bases not matched to a gene: 13. The chain's CDR3 is CASSDGRAGGPPDTQYF. In nucleotides, the CDR3 is TGTGCCAGCAGTGACGGAAGAGCGGGGGGCCCGCCAGATACGCAGTATTTT.

The sample holds many counts of this clonotype. The V and J genes are TRBV12-3 or TRBV12-4 and TRBJ1-5; D gene unclear. CDR3 length: 14 amino acids. Between the trimmed V and J ends, which lost 0 bases and 1 base, there was a span of 4 bases. The DNA of the CDR3 is TGTGCCAGCAGTTTAGCGAAAAGCAATCAGCCCCAGCATTTT. Its protein product is CASSLAKSNQPQHF.

The chain employs TRBV19 and TRBJ2-7; unclear D gene. The germline CDR1 and CDR2 sequences are LNHDA and SQIVND (reference sequence). The CDR3 length is 14 residues. V lost 5 bases, J lost 2 bases, and 13 bases lay in between. CDR3 sequence: CASSSRGSTYEQYF. CDR3 DNA sequence: TGTGCCAGTAGTTCTAGAGGCAGTACCTACGAGCAGTACTTC.

The CDR3: CSARIPGYSYNEQFF. The CDR3 bases are TGCAGTGCTAGAATCCCGGGCTACTCCTACAATGAGCAGTTCTTC. This chain uses TRBV20-1 with TRBJ2-1; D is unresolved. The CDR3 extends over 15 amino acids. V lost 2 bases, J lost 0 bases, and 11 bases lay in between. The germline gives CDR1 DFQATT, CDR2 SNEGSKA (reference sequence).

Concerning this clonotype itself: A much larger clone sits a single nucleotide away, making a read error possible. This chain uses TRBV12-3 or TRBV12-4 with TRBJ2-7, with TRBD1 as a possible D gene (6 bases). The CDR3 contains 14 residues. The CDR3: CVSSLNWGPYEQYF. DNA of the CDR3: TGTGTCAGCAGTTTAAATTGGGGGCCATACGAGCAGTACTTC.

The chain joins TRBV11-3 to TRBJ2-5; tentative D call: TRBD2 (7 bases). The length of the CDR3 is 14 residues. CDR1 SGHNT and CDR2 YENEEA come from the germline V gene. V gave up 3 bases and J gave up 4 bases, with 12 bases separating them. CDR3 loop: CASSLEGGAETQYF. As DNA, the CDR3 is TGTGCCAGCAGCTTGGAAGGGGGGGCAGAGACCCAGTACTTC.

The gene calls are TRBV28 and TRBJ1-5, with D hard to call. The CDR3 runs 16 residues. Germline CDR1 MDHEN, CDR2 SYDVKM. V was trimmed by 4 bases and J by 0 bases, leaving 13 bases between them. CDR3 loop: CASSSATQISNQPQHF. The CDR3 nucleotides are TGTGCCAGCAGTTCCGCGACACAAATTAGCAATCAGCCCCAGCATTTT. Combining the CDR3 with reference TRBV28 and TRBJ1-5 gives the whole variable domain DVKVTQSSRYLVKRTGEKVFLECVQDMDHENMFWYRQDPGLGLRLIYFSYDVKMKEKGDIPEGYSVSREKKERFSLILESASTNQTSMYLCASSSATQISNQPQHFGDGTRLSIL.

This clonotype was seen ten or more times. The V gene is TRBV5-5, the J gene TRBJ2-7; the D is unclear. V was pared by 2 bases and J by 2 bases, with 17 bases between. The germline gives CDR1 SGHKS, CDR2 YYEKEE (reference sequence). This CDR3 has 16 residues. The CDR3 bases are TGTGCCAGCAGCTTTCGGCTAGATCAAGCAACCTACGAGCAGTACTTC. Its protein product is CASSFRLDQATYEQYF. The whole variable domain, remainder taken from reference TRBV5-5 and TRBJ2-7, is DAGVTQSPTHLIKTRGQQVTLRCSPISGHKSVSWYQQVLGQGPQFIFQYYEKEERGRGNFPDRFSARQFPNYSSELNVNALLLGDSALYLCASSFRLDQATYEQYFGPGTRLTVT.

The rearrangement joins TRBV6-1 to TRBJ2-7; 11 bases line up with TRBD1. Germline V CDR1 and CDR2: MNHNS, SASEGT. The CDR3 is 15 amino acids. V dropped 6 bases and J dropped 1; count of bases not matched to a gene: 5. DNA of the CDR3: TGTGCCAGCAGGAACCGGGACAGGGGGTCCTACGAGCAGTACTTC. Translation: CASRNRDRGSYEQYF.

There are a few counts of this clonotype. The rearrangement joins TRBV11-3 to TRBJ2-5; a weak D match, TRBD2 (6 bases). The ends were cut back, 2 bases at V and 8 bases at J, with 18 bases in the middle. CDR3 length equals 15 residues. Germline V lookup: CDR1 SGHNT, CDR2 YENEEA. In DNA, the CDR3 is TGTGCCAGCAGCTTAAGTGCGGCGGGGAGAAATACCCAGTACTTC. Translation gives CASSLSAAGRNTQYF.

The chain joins TRBV7-8 to TRBJ2-2, with TRBD1 matching over 7 bases. The CDR3 sequence is 15 residues long. Germline CDR1 SGHVS, CDR2 FQNEAQ. The V and J ends lost 5 bases and 4 bases, in that order; junction bases with no gene match: 7. This chain's CDR3 is CASSLGQAGTGELFF. The CDR3, as DNA: TGTGCCAGCAGCCTCGGACAGGCTGGCACCGGGGAGCTGTTTTTT.

This chain joins TRBV27 and TRBJ1-5; D not certain. The germline V and J ends were trimmed by 7 bases and 2 bases, with 12 bases remaining between them. Germline lookup yields CDR1 MNHEY and CDR2 SMNVEV (reference sequence). The CDR3 is 14 amino acids. DNA of the CDR3: TGTGCCAGCAAAACAGCCAACGGCAATCAGCCCCAGCATTTT. This translates into CASKTANGNQPQHF.

J is TRBJ1-2 and V is TRBV10-3; perhaps TRBD1 as D (5 bases). The CDR3 runs 14 residues. V was shortened by 4 bases and J by 3 bases, with 12 bases between the two germline ends. Germline CDR1 ENHRY, CDR2 SYGVKD. The CDR3 sequence is CAISVRDGDYGYTF. The DNA for the CDR3 is TGTGCCATCAGTGTTCGGGACGGAGACTATGGCTACACCTTC.

This clonotype showed up many times. V gene TRBV7-9 combines with J gene TRBJ2-1, with TRBD1 matching over 7 bases. Germline V gives CDR1 SEHNR, CDR2 FQNEAQ (reference sequence). The trim removed 5 bases at V and 4 bases at J, leaving 8 bases unmatched. The CDR3 consists of 15 residues. CDR3 coding DNA: TGTGCCAGCAGCCCGGGACAGCCTTTTTACAATGAGCAGTTCTTC. Translating it yields CASSPGQPFYNEQFF.

This clonotype has a count of ten or more. The J gene is TRBJ1-1, the V gene TRBV10-3; D gene unclear. The CDR3 spans 16 residues. Germline CDR1 is ENHRY and CDR2 is SYGVKD. V was trimmed by 0 bases and J by 2 bases, leaving 13 bases between them. The CDR3 is CAISESFISDNTEAFF. The CDR3 coding sequence is TGTGCCATCAGTGAGTCCTTCATCAGTGATAACACTGAAGCTTTCTTT.

In its sample, this clonotype was seen a few times. V gene TRBV27 combines with J gene TRBJ2-5, with D possibly TRBD1 on 6 matching bases. Trimming removed 6 bases at V and 3 bases at J, with 20 bases between. The CDR3 is 16 amino acids. CDR1 and CDR2 (germline): MNHEY, SMNVEV (reference sequence). CDR3 nucleotide sequence: TGTGCCAGCAGGAACCTTAGGGGGTATGAAGAAGAGACCCAGTACTTC. Translating it yields CASRNLRGYEEETQYF.

This clonotype has at least ten counts. The chain carries TRBV12-3 or TRBV12-4 and TRBJ1-1; D possibly corresponds to TRBD1 (5 bases). The CDR3 totals 17 residues. V shed 5 bases and J shed 1 base, with 20 bases lying between them. Here the CDR3 DNA reads TGTGCCAGCAGTATAACTGAGTTGGGACCGGGGAACACTGAAGCTTTCTTT. As protein: CASSITELGPGNTEAFF.